A selection of T cell receptor beta chains follows, all from one sample in a study of PD-L1 blockade in urothelial cancer. Generated by immunoSEQ multiplex PCR, the TCRdb table keeps only in-frame clones and is missing some. The sample lists 30,000 to 50,000 clones; more than 85% were seen once. The sequencing used PBMCs, collected around atezolizumab (anti-PD-L1) treatment. The receptors were gathered from a woman aged 55-69 years with urothelial cancer. CDR3s include the opening cysteine and the closing phenylalanine or tryptophan. The order of the fields is CDR3 DNA, CDR3 protein, J gene, D gene, clone size, V gene. A D gene is named only where the DNA matches it firmly. The listing skips clone size in some rows; elsewhere it reads once, few, many or a size class.

CDR3 DNA: TGTGCCAGCAGTTACTCGAGAAGTACCTACGAGCAGTACTTC; CDR3 protein: CASSYSRSTYEQYF; J gene: TRBJ2-7; D gene: -; clone size: -; V gene: TRBV6-6
CDR3 DNA: TGCAGCGTTGATGGGACTAGCGGGAAAAGCACAGATACGCAGTATTTT; CDR3 protein: CSVDGTSGKSTDTQYF; J gene: TRBJ2-3; D gene: TRBD2; clone size: -; V gene: TRBV29-1
CDR3 DNA: TGTGCCAGCAGCTCGTCCACCGGGGAGCTGTTTTTT; CDR3 protein: CASSSSTGELFF; J gene: TRBJ2-2; D gene: -; clone size: once; V gene: TRBV7-9
CDR3 DNA: TGTGCCAGTAGTATCCAGGGGTTAGCCAAAAACATTCAGTACTTC; CDR3 protein: CASSIQGLAKNIQYF; J gene: TRBJ2-4; D gene: -; clone size: once; V gene: TRBV19
CDR3 DNA: TGCGCCAGCAGCTTGGAGGCAGGGGCGAACACCGGGGAGCTGTTTTTT; CDR3 protein: CASSLEAGANTGELFF; J gene: TRBJ2-2; D gene: -; clone size: -; V gene: TRBV5-1
CDR3 DNA: TGTGCCAGCAGTTACTCGGGCCCCTGGGAGCAGTTCTTC; CDR3 protein: CASSYSGPWEQFF; J gene: TRBJ2-1; D gene: -; clone size: -; V gene: TRBV6-6
CDR3 DNA: TGCGCCAGCAGCTGGGGACAGGGTTATGGCTACACCTTC; CDR3 protein: CASSWGQGYGYTF; J gene: TRBJ1-2; D gene: TRBD1; clone size: -; V gene: TRBV5-1
CDR3 DNA: TGTGCCAGCAGTTACCTGGGACAGGGGAATGAAAAACTGTTTTTT; CDR3 protein: CASSYLGQGNEKLFF; J gene: TRBJ1-4; D gene: TRBD1; clone size: -; V gene: TRBV6-5
CDR3 DNA: TGTGCCAGCAGTGGACAGGGCAGGGCTCAGCCCCAGCATTTT; CDR3 protein: CASSGQGRAQPQHF; J gene: TRBJ1-5; D gene: TRBD1; clone size: -; V gene: TRBV6-1
CDR3 DNA: TGTGCCAGCAGCCATAATCCGGGACAAGAGAACACTGAAGCTTTCTTT; CDR3 protein: CASSHNPGQENTEAFF; J gene: TRBJ1-1; D gene: -; clone size: -; V gene: TRBV9
CDR3 DNA: TGCGCCAGCACAGTGGCCCCGACAGTTCAGCCCCAGCATTTT; CDR3 protein: CASTVAPTVQPQHF; J gene: TRBJ1-5; D gene: -; clone size: -; V gene: TRBV4-1
CDR3 DNA: TGTGCCAGCAGTCCACAGGGCCCCAAACCCTACGAGCAGTACTTC; CDR3 protein: CASSPQGPKPYEQYF; J gene: TRBJ2-7; D gene: -; clone size: -; V gene: TRBV27
CDR3 DNA: TGCGCCAGCAGGCCGGGACTAGCACACAATGAGCAGTTCTTC; CDR3 protein: CASRPGLAHNEQFF; J gene: TRBJ2-1; D gene: TRBD2; clone size: -; V gene: TRBV10-2
CDR3 DNA: TGTGCCAGCAGTTTAGCCAGCGGGAGGTATTACGAGCAGTACTTC; CDR3 protein: CASSLASGRYYEQYF; J gene: TRBJ2-7; D gene: TRBD2; clone size: -; V gene: TRBV27
CDR3 DNA: TGCGCCAGCAGCTCAATTACAGGGGGATCTTACAATGAGCAGTTCTTC; CDR3 protein: CASSSITGGSYNEQFF; J gene: TRBJ2-1; D gene: TRBD1; clone size: -; V gene: TRBV5-1
CDR3 DNA: TGTGCCAGCAGCGTAGTAGGGAGGGCCACCTACAATGAGCAGTTCTTC; CDR3 protein: CASSVVGRATYNEQFF; J gene: TRBJ2-1; D gene: TRBD2; clone size: -; V gene: TRBV9
CDR3 DNA: TGTGCCAGCAGTTTATCTTTGGGGCTCCTCACTGAAGCTTTCTTT; CDR3 protein: CASSLSLGLLTEAFF; J gene: TRBJ1-1; D gene: -; clone size: -; V gene: TRBV27
CDR3 DNA: TGCGCCAGCAAGGGTCCGGGAGGGATCAATGAGCAGTTCTTC; CDR3 protein: CASKGPGGINEQFF; J gene: TRBJ2-1; D gene: TRBD2; clone size: -; V gene: TRBV5-1
CDR3 DNA: TGCGCCAGCAGTAGACTAGCGGGAGTCGGCGAGCAGTACTTC; CDR3 protein: CASSRLAGVGEQYF; J gene: TRBJ2-7; D gene: TRBD2; clone size: -; V gene: TRBV5-1
CDR3 DNA: TGTGCCAGTAGTCCCCGGGGCGACAGGGCTAGTCATTTT; CDR3 protein: CASSPRGDRASHF; J gene: TRBJ1-5; D gene: TRBD1; clone size: -; V gene: TRBV19
CDR3 DNA: TGTGCCAGCAGCTCAAGACTAGCGGGAGGCGGACCCCAAGAGACCCAGTACTTC; CDR3 protein: CASSSRLAGGGPQETQYF; J gene: TRBJ2-5; D gene: TRBD2; clone size: -; V gene: TRBV9
CDR3 DNA: TGTGCCACCGCCACTTACTACGAGCAGTACTTC; CDR3 protein: CATATYYEQYF; J gene: TRBJ2-7; D gene: -; clone size: -; V gene: TRBV6-5
CDR3 DNA: TGTGCCAGCAGTTTATGGGGGACAGGGAACTCTGGAAACACCATATATTTT; CDR3 protein: CASSLWGTGNSGNTIYF; J gene: TRBJ1-3; D gene: TRBD1; clone size: once; V gene: TRBV28
CDR3 DNA: TGTGCCAGCTCCCTCAGGGGCACAGGGGGAGGGATTCACCGCACCGGGGAGCTGTTTTTT; CDR3 protein: CASSLRGTGGGIHRTGELFF; J gene: TRBJ2-2; D gene: -; clone size: -; V gene: TRBV18
CDR3 DNA: TGTGCCAGCAGCTTAAAGGGGGCCGGGCAGTACTTC; CDR3 protein: CASSLKGAGQYF; J gene: TRBJ2-7; D gene: TRBD1; clone size: -; V gene: TRBV5-8
CDR3 DNA: TGCAGCGTTGAAGGTCAACCACTTGCGCAGTTCTTC; CDR3 protein: CSVEGQPLAQFF; J gene: TRBJ2-1; D gene: -; clone size: once; V gene: TRBV29-1
CDR3 DNA: TGTGCCAGCAGCCCGCGGACTAGCGGAAACACCGGGGAGCTGTTTTTT; CDR3 protein: CASSPRTSGNTGELFF; J gene: TRBJ2-2; D gene: TRBD2; clone size: -; V gene: TRBV4-2
CDR3 DNA: TGTGCCAGCAGTTTAAGGGGGCGCAATGAGCAGTTCTTC; CDR3 protein: CASSLRGRNEQFF; J gene: TRBJ2-1; D gene: TRBD1; clone size: -; V gene: TRBV28
CDR3 DNA: TGTGCCAGCAGCCTCGGGAGGGGCTATGGCCATGAGCAGTTCTTC; CDR3 protein: CASSLGRGYGHEQFF; J gene: TRBJ2-1; D gene: TRBD2; clone size: -; V gene: TRBV7-3
CDR3 DNA: TGTGCCAGCAGCGTAGGGGCCTCGTCGACTAGCGCGAACACCGGGGAGCTGTTTTTT; CDR3 protein: CASSVGASSTSANTGELFF; J gene: TRBJ2-2; D gene: TRBD2; clone size: -; V gene: TRBV9
CDR3 DNA: TGCGCCAGCAGCTTGAATCCGGGGGGGGCCTATGGCTACACCTTC; CDR3 protein: CASSLNPGGAYGYTF; J gene: TRBJ1-2; D gene: -; clone size: few; V gene: TRBV5-1
CDR3 DNA: TGTGCCAGCAGGAGTGGGGCCTCTGGGGCCAACGTCCTGACTTTC; CDR3 protein: CASRSGASGANVLTF; J gene: TRBJ2-6; D gene: -; clone size: -; V gene: TRBV28